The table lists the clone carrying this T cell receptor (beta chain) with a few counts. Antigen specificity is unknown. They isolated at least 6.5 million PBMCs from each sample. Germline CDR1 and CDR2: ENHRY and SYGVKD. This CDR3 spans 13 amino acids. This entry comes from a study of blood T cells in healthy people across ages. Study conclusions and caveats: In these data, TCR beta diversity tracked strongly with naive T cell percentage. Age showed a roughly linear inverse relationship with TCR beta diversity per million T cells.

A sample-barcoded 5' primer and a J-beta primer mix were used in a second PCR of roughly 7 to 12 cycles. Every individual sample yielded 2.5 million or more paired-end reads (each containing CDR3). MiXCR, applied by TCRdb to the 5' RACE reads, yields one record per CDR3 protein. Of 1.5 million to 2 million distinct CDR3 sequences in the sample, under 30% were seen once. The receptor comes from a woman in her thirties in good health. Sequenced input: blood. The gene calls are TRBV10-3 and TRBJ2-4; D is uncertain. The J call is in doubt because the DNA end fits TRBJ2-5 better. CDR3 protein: CAISERPKETQYF. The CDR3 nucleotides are TGTGCCATCAGTGAAAGGCCTAAAGAGACCCAGTACTTC.